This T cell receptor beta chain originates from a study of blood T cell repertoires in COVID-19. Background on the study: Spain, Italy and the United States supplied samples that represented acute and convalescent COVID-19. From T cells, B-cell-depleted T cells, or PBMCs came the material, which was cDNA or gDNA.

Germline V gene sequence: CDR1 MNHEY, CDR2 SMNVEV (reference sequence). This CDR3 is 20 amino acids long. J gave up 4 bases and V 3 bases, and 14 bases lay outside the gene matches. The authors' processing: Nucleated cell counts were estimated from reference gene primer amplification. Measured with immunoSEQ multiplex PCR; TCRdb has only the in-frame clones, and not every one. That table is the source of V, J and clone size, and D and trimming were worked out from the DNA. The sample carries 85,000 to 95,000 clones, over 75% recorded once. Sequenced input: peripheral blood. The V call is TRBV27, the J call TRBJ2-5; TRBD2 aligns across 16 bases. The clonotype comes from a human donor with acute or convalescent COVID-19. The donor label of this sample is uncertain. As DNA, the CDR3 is TGTGCCAGCAGTTTTTGGGAGCCGGGACTAGCGGGGGGGTGGCGAGAGACCCAGTACTTC. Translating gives CASSFWEPGLAGGWRETQYF.